This T cell receptor (beta chain) was recovered during a study of cytomegalovirus exposure and HLA in healthy donors. Comment on this clone: Its antigen is undetermined. One end of the junction does not line up with germline, which may come from a read error.

Whole-study results and caveats: Being productive about 87% or about 30% of the time was typical of most TCR beta V segments in an earlier analysis. It was only CMV serostatus that was available as immune exposure information.

The PCR made use of 60 Vbeta and 13 Jbeta primers. Clones were sequenced by immunoSEQ multiplex PCR, and TCRdb holds only the in-frame ones, with some missing. There are around 280,000 clones in the sample; roughly 90% occur only once, and roughly 2% lies in the top ten. Sequenced input: PBMCs. The clonotype originates from a woman between 18 and 29 years old in good health and CMV-seronegative.

CDR3 sequence (DNA): TGTGCCAGCAGCTTGTCCACTAGCGGGGGGACCTTT. It yields the protein CASSLSTSGGTF. This chain connects TRBV5-6 to TRBJ2-3, with TRBD2 matching over 12 bases. The CDR3 runs 12 residues. Looked up from germline, CDR1 is SGHDT and CDR2 is YYEEEE. Using reference TRBV5-6 and TRBJ2-3 for the parts outside the CDR3, the full variable domain is DAGVTQSPTHLIKTRGQQVTLRCSPKSGHDTVSWYQQALGQGPQFIFQYYEEEERQRGNFPDRFSGHQFPNYSSELNVNALLLGDSALYLCASSLSTSGGTFGPGTRLTVL.